Presented here are 2 T cell receptor beta chains from one specimen sequenced in a study of long-term antiretroviral therapy in people with HIV (dated by TCRdb to between 2021 and 2023). The immunoSEQ hsTCRB v3.0 assay was used at survey level resolution to sequence the TRB variable region. Sourced from immuneACCESS, this table was stored by TCRdb with only in-frame sequences that have V and J called. A share of the clones is absent; for the studies checked, an unresolved V gene accounts for under half, and the remainder has no known explanation. The sample has about 24,000 clones on record, about four fifths of them singletons. The ten top clones hold approximately 6.1% of the sample. Material: unsorted PBMCs, obtained 4.4 years after starting antiretroviral therapy. The receptor source for this set is a young man with HIV.

This clone was seen just once. The chain is built from TRBV5-1 and TRBJ2-3; tentatively, D is TRBD2 (6 bases). V shed 4 bases and J shed 5 bases, with 20 bases lying between them. Per germline, CDR1 SGHRS and CDR2 YFSETQ. The CDR3 covers 16 residues. The DNA of the CDR3 is TGCGCCAGCAGCGCCACGGGACTCACCACCGGAGATACGCAGTATTTT. This encodes CASSATGLTTGDTQYF.

The chain joins TRBV4-1 to TRBJ2-7; unclear D gene. The CDR3 is 17 residues long. Germline assignment: CDR1 MGHRA and CDR2 YSYEKL. V was pared by 0 bases and J by 2 bases, with 17 bases between. The CDR3: CASSQEVARGRAYEQYF. CDR3 nucleotides: TGCGCCAGCAGCCAAGAGGTCGCCCGAGGAAGGGCCTACGAGCAGTACTTC.